This T cell receptor beta chain was observed in a study of a mutant IDH1 vaccine in newly diagnosed glioma. Study context: Males made up about 60% and females about 40% of treated patients, whose mean age was about 40 years. Before enrollment, patients got radiotherapy alone, temozolomide alone, or mostly the combination. Study findings and constraints: Vaccine-induced responses were seen in 93.3% of patients, spanning several MHC alleles.

As for this clone: What it recognizes is unknown.

The time point: baseline, week 1 (first vaccination visit). The treatment is: pre-vaccination baseline after standard-of-care therapy. In every donor, the tumor was a new WHO grade 3 or 4 IDH1-mutant, ATRX-lost astrocytoma. Germline V gives CDR1 SGHRS, CDR2 YFSETQ. This CDR3 contains 14 residues. V lost 4 bases and J lost 3, with 11 bases in between. Data came from immunoSEQ multiplex PCR; TCRdb stores just in-frame clones and leaves some out. The sample includes 70,000 to 95,000 clones, 82% of them seen just once. The V and J genes are TRBV5-1 and TRBJ2-1; D possibly corresponds to TRBD1 (6 bases). The sequence was obtained from a man aged 40-55 years with glioma. Some clones in this sample may be carry-over from other donors' samples. Sequencing was performed on PBMCs, taken from a glioma patient treated with radiotherapy, temozolomide or both. CDR3 sequence reads: CASSVDRHYNEQFF. For the CDR3, the DNA is TGCGCCAGCAGCGTGGACAGACACTACAATGAGCAGTTCTTC.